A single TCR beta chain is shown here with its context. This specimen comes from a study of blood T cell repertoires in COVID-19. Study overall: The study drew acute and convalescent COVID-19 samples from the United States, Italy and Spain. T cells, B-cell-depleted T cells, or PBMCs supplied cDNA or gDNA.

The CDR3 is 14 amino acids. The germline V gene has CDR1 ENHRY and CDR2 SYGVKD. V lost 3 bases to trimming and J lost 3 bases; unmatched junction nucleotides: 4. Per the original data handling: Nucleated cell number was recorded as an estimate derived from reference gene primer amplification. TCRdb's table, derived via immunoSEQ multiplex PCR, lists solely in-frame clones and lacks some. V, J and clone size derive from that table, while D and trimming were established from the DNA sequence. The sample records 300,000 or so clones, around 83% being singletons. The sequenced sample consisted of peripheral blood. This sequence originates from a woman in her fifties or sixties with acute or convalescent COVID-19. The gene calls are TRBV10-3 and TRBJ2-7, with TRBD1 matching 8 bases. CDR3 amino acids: CAISDPGQGYEQYF. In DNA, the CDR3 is TGTGCCATCAGTGACCCCGGACAGGGCTACGAGCAGTACTTC.